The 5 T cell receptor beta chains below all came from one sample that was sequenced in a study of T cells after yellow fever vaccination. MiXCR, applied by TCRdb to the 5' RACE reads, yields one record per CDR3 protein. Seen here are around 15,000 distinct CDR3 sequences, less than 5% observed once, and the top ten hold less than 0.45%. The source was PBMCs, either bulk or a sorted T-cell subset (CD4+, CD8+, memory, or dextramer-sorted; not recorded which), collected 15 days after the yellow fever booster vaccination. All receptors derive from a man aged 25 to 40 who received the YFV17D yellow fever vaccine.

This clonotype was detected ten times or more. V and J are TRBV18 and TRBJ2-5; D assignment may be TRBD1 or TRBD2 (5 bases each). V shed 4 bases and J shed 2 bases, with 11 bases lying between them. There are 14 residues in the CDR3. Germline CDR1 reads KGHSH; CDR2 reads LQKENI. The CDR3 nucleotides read TGTGCCAGCTCACTAGACAGACTACAAGAGACCCAGTACTTC. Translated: CASSLDRLQETQYF. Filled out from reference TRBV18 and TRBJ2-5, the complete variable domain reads NAGVMQNPRHLVRRRGQEARLRCSPMKGHSHVYWYRQLPEEGLKFMVYLQKENIIDESGMPKERFSAEFPKEGPSILRIQQVVRGDSAAYFCASSLDRLQETQYFGPGTRLLVL.

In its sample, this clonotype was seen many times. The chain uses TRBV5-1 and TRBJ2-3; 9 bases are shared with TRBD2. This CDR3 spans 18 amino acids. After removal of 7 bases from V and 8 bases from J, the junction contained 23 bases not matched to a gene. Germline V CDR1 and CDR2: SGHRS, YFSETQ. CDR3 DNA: TGCGCCAGCCGCTCCGGGGCTAGCGGGGTACACAACCGTGCTACGCAGTATTTT. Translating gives CASRSGASGVHNRATQYF.

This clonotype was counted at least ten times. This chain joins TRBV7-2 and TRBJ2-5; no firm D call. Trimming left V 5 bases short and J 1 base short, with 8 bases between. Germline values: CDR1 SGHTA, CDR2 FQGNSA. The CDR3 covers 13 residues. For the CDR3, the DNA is TGTGCCAGCAGCCTACCGCCCCAAGAGACCCAGTACTTC. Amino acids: CASSLPPQETQYF.

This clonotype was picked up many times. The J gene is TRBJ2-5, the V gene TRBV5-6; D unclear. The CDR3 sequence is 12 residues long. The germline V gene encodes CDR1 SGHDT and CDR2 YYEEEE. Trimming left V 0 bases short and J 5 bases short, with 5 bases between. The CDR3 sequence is CASSLGIETQYF. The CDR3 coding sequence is TGTGCCAGCAGCTTGGGAATTGAGACCCAGTACTTC.

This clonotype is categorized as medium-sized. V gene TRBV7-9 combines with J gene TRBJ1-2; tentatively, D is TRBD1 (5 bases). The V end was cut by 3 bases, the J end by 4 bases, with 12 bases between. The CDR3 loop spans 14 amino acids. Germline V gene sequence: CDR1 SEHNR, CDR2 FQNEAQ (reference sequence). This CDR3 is CASSLSGALYGYTF. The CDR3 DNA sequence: TGTGCCAGCAGCTTGTCCGGGGCTCTCTATGGCTACACCTTC.